This T cell receptor beta chain derives from a study of blood T cell repertoires in COVID-19. Study in general: Collection of acute and convalescent COVID-19 samples took place in the United States, Italy and Spain.

Generated by immunoSEQ multiplex PCR, the TCRdb table keeps only in-frame clones and is missing some. The sample lists 130,000 to 150,000 clones, roughly three quarters occurring once. The CDR3 contains 11 residues. Germline loops: CDR1 SGHTA, CDR2 FQGNSA. V lost 5 bases, J lost 8 bases, and 7 bases lay in between. The rearrangement joins TRBV7-2 to TRBJ2-1, with D unresolved. Material for sequencing was peripheral blood. The sequence derives from a woman in her sixties or seventies with COVID-19, enrolled during active disease. The DNA of the CDR3 is TGTGCCAGCAGCCCCGCGGATGAGCAGTTCTTC. This gives the protein CASSPADEQFF.